The 20 T cell receptor beta chains below come from one sample, sequenced in a study of blood T cell repertoires in COVID-19 (TCRdb year 2020). The method behind the library was the immunoSEQ multiplex PCR assay. Imported from immuneACCESS, the table was reduced by TCRdb to in-frame sequences with V and J called. These copies leave out some clones; in studies compared against another copy, an unresolved V gene accounts for under half, and the cause of the remainder is not known. The sample table shows 50,000 to 65,000 clones, and under 90% are seen once. The leading ten clones occupy approximately 4.5% of the sample. The material sequenced was peripheral blood. These receptors all come from a man between 35 and 55 years old with active COVID-19.

The rearrangement uses TRBV3-1 (or the pseudogene TRBV3-2) and TRBJ1-5, with a weak D call TRBD1 (5 bases). Germline V gives CDR1 LGHDT, CDR2 YNNKEL (reference sequence). The CDR3 length is 15 residues. V dropped 0 bases and J dropped 7 bases, with 13 bases sitting between them. The CDR3 coding sequence is TGTGCCAGCAGCCAAGATGGGGCAGGCGGCCAGCCCCAGCATTTT. This codes for CASSQDGAGGQPQHF.

This chain uses TRBV5-1 with TRBJ1-4, with D possibly being TRBD1 (5 bases). The germline gives CDR1 SGHRS, CDR2 YFSETQ. The CDR3 totals 14 residues. Trimming shortened V by 0 bases and J by 4 bases, and 7 bases separated the two germline ends. CDR3 residues: CASSLGQNNEKLFF. CDR3 in DNA: TGCGCCAGCAGCTTGGGACAGAATAATGAAAAACTGTTTTTT.

This clone was seen a single time. The chain combines TRBV9 with TRBJ2-3; 9 positions agree with TRBD1. Germline lookup yields CDR1 SGDLS and CDR2 YYNGEE. V was pared by 2 bases and J by 2 bases, with 3 bases of the junction left unmatched. The CDR3 is 15 amino acids. CDR3 residues: CASSVGTGTTDTQYF. For the CDR3, the DNA is TGTGCCAGCAGCGTCGGGACAGGGACCACAGATACGCAGTATTTT.

This clone turned up a few times. The rearrangement links TRBV5-1 to TRBJ2-3; TRBD1 agrees at 7 bases. Germline trimming cut 0 bases from V and 3 bases from J; bases unmatched to any gene: 4. Germline V lookup: CDR1 SGHRS, CDR2 YFSETQ. The CDR3 spans 15 residues. The CDR3 bases are TGCGCCAGCAGCTTGGAGGGGGCGAGGACAGATACGCAGTATTTT. Protein: CASSLEGARTDTQYF.

The gene calls are TRBV18 and TRBJ1-2; tentative D call: TRBD1 (6 bases). The germline V gene encodes CDR1 KGHSH and CDR2 LQKENI. This CDR3 is built from 16 residues. Deletions cut 3 bases from V and 2 bases from J, with 16 bases between. CDR3 in amino acids: CASSPPDSGANYGYTF. CDR3 DNA sequence: TGTGCCAGCTCACCGCCGGACAGCGGGGCGAACTATGGCTACACCTTC.

This chain uses TRBV9 with TRBJ1-6, with D maybe TRBD1 (6 bases). The CDR3 has 16 amino acids. V shed 6 bases and J shed 6 bases, with 19 bases lying between them. Germline-derived CDR1 and CDR2 are SGDLS and YYNGEE. CDR3 residues: CASTRGGARGNSPLHF. The DNA of the CDR3 is TGTGCCAGCACAAGAGGGGGGGCGCGAGGTAATTCACCCCTCCACTTT.

The chain uses TRBV5-1 and TRBJ2-7; TRBD2 might be the D (6 bases). The CDR3 covers 14 residues. Trimming removed 4 bases at V and 2 bases at J, with 13 bases between. In germline, CDR1 is SGHRS, CDR2 YFSETQ. CDR3 sequence: CASSPGVAAYEQYF. The CDR3 coding sequence is TGCGCCAGCAGCCCCGGAGTAGCGGCCTACGAGCAGTACTTC.

The V and J genes are TRBV9 and TRBJ2-2; D is possibly TRBD1 (6 bases). The V end was cut by 3 bases, the J end by 4 bases, with 13 bases between. The CDR3 is 15 amino acids. Germline V CDR1 and CDR2: SGDLS, YYNGEE. The CDR3 spells CASSATGHSTGELFF. CDR3 bases: TGTGCCAGCAGCGCAACGGGACACTCCACCGGGGAGCTGTTTTTT.

This rearrangement joins TRBV5-6 to TRBJ2-3; 11 nucleotides line up with TRBD2. The germline gives CDR1 SGHDT, CDR2 YYEEEE. CDR3 size: 15 residues. The V and J ends lost 4 bases and 4 bases, in that order; junction bases with no gene match: 5. DNA of the CDR3: TGTGCCAGCAGCATCGGGACTAGCGGCCCAGATACGCAGTATTTT. The encoded protein is CASSIGTSGPDTQYF. Full variable domain (remainder filled in from reference TRBV5-6 and TRBJ2-3): DAGVTQSPTHLIKTRGQQVTLRCSPKSGHDTVSWYQQALGQGPQFIFQYYEEEERQRGNFPDRFSGHQFPNYSSELNVNALLLGDSALYLCASSIGTSGPDTQYFGPGTRLTVL.

This sequence joins TRBV6-5 and TRBJ2-1; TRBD2 matches 10 bases. CDR3 length equals 15 residues. The V and J ends lost 2 bases and 8 bases, in that order; junction bases with no gene match: 6. Per germline, CDR1 MNHEY and CDR2 SVGAGI. CDR3: CASSYTSGKRDEQFF. The CDR3 coding sequence is TGTGCCAGCAGTTACACTAGCGGGAAACGCGATGAGCAGTTCTTC.

The V gene is TRBV6-1, the J gene TRBJ2-7; 14 positions match TRBD2. The V gene's germline CDR1 is MNHNS and CDR2 SASEGT. CDR3 length: 17 residues. V lost 4 bases to trimming and J lost 2 bases; unmatched junction nucleotides: 7. The DNA of the CDR3 is TGTGCCAGCAGTGGGGGGGGGACTAGCGGGAGCGCCTACGAGCAGTACTTC. Residues: CASSGGGTSGSAYEQYF.

V gene TRBV10-3 combines with J gene TRBJ1-5, with 7 bases aligning to TRBD1. The CDR3 contains 14 residues. V gave up 8 bases and J gave up 6 bases; unmatched junction bases: 10. The V gene's germline CDR1 is ENHRY and CDR2 SYGVKD. The CDR3 region is CAIAPQGDSQPQHF. The CDR3 region has the DNA TGTGCCATCGCCCCGCAGGGGGACAGTCAGCCCCAGCATTTT.

The chain links TRBV7-2 to TRBJ2-3, with a tentative D call TRBD2 (6 bases). This CDR3 contains 15 residues. Germline assignment: CDR1 SGHTA and CDR2 FQGNSA. The V and J ends lost 1 base and 4 bases respectively, with 12 bases between them. This CDR3 reads CASSLVISGPDTQYF. The CDR3 DNA reads TGTGCCAGCAGCTTAGTCATTAGCGGCCCAGATACGCAGTATTTT.

This clone is a singleton in its sample. V is TRBV27 and J is TRBJ2-1; a possible D gene is TRBD2 (6 bases). V was cut by 7 bases and J by 4 bases, with 11 bases left in between. CDR3 length equals 13 residues. The germline V gene encodes CDR1 MNHEY and CDR2 SMNVEV (reference sequence). CDR3 in amino acids: CASTRGLYNEQFF. The CDR3 region has the DNA TGTGCCAGCACCCGGGGACTTTACAATGAGCAGTTCTTC.

This clone was observed at least ten times. V is TRBV28 and J is TRBJ1-2, with D uncertain. Trimming left V 5 bases short and J 6 bases short, with 10 bases between. CDR3 length equals 12 residues. In germline, CDR1 is MDHEN, CDR2 SYDVKM. In nucleotides, the CDR3 is TGTGCCAGCAGTCTTGCCGCGGATGGCTACACCTTC. This codes for CASSLAADGYTF.

This sequence joins TRBV15 and TRBJ1-1; D remains ambiguous. V lost 2 bases, J lost 1 base, and 11 bases lay in between. This CDR3 is 15 amino acids long. Germline CDR1 and CDR2: LNHNV and YYDKDF (reference sequence). CDR3 amino acids: CATSRPAGQNTEAFF. The CDR3 DNA follows: TGTGCCACCAGCAGACCGGCAGGCCAGAACACTGAAGCTTTCTTT.

The rearrangement links TRBV28 to TRBJ2-1, with 13 positions matching TRBD2. Looked up from germline, CDR1 is MDHEN and CDR2 is SYDVKM. The CDR3 spans 16 residues. The ends lost 5 bases at V and 2 bases at J; junction bases unmatched: 3. CDR3: CASSLGLAGAYNEQFF. The CDR3 nucleotides are TGTGCCAGCAGTCTAGGACTAGCGGGGGCCTACAATGAGCAGTTCTTC. The full variable domain, its missing parts supplied by reference TRBV28 and TRBJ2-1, is DVKVTQSSRYLVKRTGEKVFLECVQDMDHENMFWYRQDPGLGLRLIYFSYDVKMKEKGDIPEGYSVSREKKERFSLILESASTNQTSMYLCASSLGLAGAYNEQFFGPGTRLTVL.

This chain links TRBV27 with TRBJ2-7; maybe TRBD1 (6 bases). Germline assignment: CDR1 MNHEY and CDR2 SMNVEV (reference sequence). CDR3 length: 13 amino acids. V shed 3 bases and J shed 7 bases, with 13 bases lying between them. The CDR3 spells CASSLGAGLEQYF. The CDR3 DNA is TGTGCCAGCAGTTTGGGGGCGGGTCTGGAGCAGTACTTC.

This clone showed up just once. This chain connects TRBV7-9 to TRBJ2-5; TRBD2 aligns across 11 bases. J was trimmed by 5 bases and V by 0 bases; bases with no gene match: 5. The CDR3 is 16 amino acids. The germline V gene has CDR1 SEHNR and CDR2 FQNEAQ (reference sequence). The CDR3 reads CASSLALTSGEETQYF. In DNA form, the CDR3 reads TGTGCCAGCAGCTTAGCCCTGACTAGCGGGGAGGAGACCCAGTACTTC.

The V call is TRBV18, the J call TRBJ2-1; D is unclear. The ends were cut back, 3 bases at V and 7 bases at J, with 10 bases in the middle. The CDR3 has 13 residues. Germline V gives CDR1 KGHSH, CDR2 LQKENI. In DNA, the CDR3 is TGTGCCAGCTCACCTAGACTCACTAATGAGCAGTTCTTC. Protein product: CASSPRLTNEQFF.